This T cell receptor beta chain emerged from a study of Graves' ophthalmopathy and Graves' hyperthyroidism. Amplifying from RNA transcripts, the study obtained TCR beta CDR3 regions. A first-round RT-PCR used HTBI primers, followed by a second-round multiplex PCR. TCRdb reprocessed the multiplex PCR reads via MiXCR and lists one record per CDR3 protein. The table includes over a million distinct CDR3 sequences, 35% to 45% detected once. CDR1 is MGHDK, CDR2 SYGVNS, per germline. This CDR3 is built from 13 residues. The V and J ends lost 6 bases and 9 bases, in that order; junction bases with no gene match: 8. This clonotype was detected once.

The J gene is TRBJ1-2, the V gene TRBV25-1; 9 nucleotides agree with TRBD1. The specimen sequenced was peripheral blood or thyroid tissue (not recorded which). The TCR comes from an adult man with Graves' hyperthyroidism. The CDR3 sequence: CASRSDRGVSYTF. DNA of the CDR3: TGTGCCAGCAGATCGGACAGGGGCGTAAGCTACACCTTC.